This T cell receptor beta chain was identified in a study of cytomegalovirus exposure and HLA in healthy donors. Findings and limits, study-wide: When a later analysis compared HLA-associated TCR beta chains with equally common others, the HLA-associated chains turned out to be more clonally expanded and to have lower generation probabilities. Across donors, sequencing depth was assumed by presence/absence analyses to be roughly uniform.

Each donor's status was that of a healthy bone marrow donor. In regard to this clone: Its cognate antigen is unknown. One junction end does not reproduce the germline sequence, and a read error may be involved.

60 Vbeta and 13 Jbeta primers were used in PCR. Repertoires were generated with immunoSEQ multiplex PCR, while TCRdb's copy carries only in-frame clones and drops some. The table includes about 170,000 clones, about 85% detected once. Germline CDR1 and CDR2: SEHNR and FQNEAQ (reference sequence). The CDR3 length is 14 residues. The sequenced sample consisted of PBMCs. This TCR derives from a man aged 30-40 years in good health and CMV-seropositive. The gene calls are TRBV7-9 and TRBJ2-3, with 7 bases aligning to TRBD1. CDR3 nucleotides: TGTTCCAGCAGCGGACAGGTTAGCACAGATACGCAGTATTTT. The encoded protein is CSSSGQVSTDTQYF.